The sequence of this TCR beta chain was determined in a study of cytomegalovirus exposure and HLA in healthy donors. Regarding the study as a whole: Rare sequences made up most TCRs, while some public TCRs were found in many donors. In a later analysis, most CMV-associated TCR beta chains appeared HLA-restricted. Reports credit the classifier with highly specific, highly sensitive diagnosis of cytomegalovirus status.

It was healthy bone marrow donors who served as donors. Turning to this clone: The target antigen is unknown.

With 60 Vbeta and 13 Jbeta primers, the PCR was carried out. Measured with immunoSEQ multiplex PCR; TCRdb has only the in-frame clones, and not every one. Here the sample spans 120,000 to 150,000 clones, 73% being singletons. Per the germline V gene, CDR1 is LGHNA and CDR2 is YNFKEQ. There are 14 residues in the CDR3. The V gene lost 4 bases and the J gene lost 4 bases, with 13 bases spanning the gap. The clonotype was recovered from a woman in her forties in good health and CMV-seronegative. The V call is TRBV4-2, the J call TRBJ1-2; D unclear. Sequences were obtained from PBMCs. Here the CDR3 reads CASSPGGDGYGYTF. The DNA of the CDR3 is TGTGCCAGCAGCCCCGGCGGGGATGGCTATGGCTACACCTTC.